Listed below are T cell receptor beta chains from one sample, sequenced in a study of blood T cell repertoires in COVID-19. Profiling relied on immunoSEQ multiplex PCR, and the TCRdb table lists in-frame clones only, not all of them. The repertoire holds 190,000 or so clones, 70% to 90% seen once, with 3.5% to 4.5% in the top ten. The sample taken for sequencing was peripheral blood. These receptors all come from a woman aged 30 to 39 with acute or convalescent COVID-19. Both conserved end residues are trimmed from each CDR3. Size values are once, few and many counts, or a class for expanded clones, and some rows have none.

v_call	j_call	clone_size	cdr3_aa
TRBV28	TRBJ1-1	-	ASSFFRFTEAF
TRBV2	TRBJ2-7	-	ATHPTSDSYEQY
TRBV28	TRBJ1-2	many	ASSTQGARYGYT
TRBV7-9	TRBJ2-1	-	ASSYGTGRVSEQF
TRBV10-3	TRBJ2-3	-	ASRGRDTQY
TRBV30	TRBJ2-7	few	AWSRSSYEQY
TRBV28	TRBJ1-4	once	ASSLKGAEKLF
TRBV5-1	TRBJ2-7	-	ASSPDLAFYYEQY
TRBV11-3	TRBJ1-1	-	ASSFTMGGTEAF
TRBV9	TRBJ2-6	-	ASSVAGGALGANVLT
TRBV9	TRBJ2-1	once	ASSVDGVSYNEQF
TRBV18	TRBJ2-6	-	ASSPTDSGANVLT
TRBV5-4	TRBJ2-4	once	ASRAGGLDIQY
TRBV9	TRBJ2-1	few	ASSAHLSNEQF
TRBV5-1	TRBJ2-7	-	ASSTMTEPKEQY
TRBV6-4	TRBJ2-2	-	ASSRRGGVNTGELF
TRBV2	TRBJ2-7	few	ASSVTSIYEQY
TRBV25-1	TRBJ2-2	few	ASSHPLAGELF
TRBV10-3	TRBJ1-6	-	AISENGPTNSPLH
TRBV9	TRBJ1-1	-	ASSVDVAGRTEAF
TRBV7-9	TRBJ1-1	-	ASSREPFDTEAF
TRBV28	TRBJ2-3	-	ASSLLPAGTDSTDTQY
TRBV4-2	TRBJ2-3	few	ASSLAGEDTQY
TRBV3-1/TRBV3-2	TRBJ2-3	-	ASRPGWDLITDTQY
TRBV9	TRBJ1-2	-	ASSAETGYGYT
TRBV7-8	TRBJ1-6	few	ASSSGQLISSYNSPLH
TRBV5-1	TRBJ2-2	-	ASSLPALGGRSGELF
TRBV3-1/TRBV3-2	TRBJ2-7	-	ASSHRLAGDDEQY
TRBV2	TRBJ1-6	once	ASTGQRNSPLH
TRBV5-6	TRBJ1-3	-	ASSLALRSYENTIY
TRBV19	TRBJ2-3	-	ASNSGRADTQY
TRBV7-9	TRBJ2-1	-	ASSFQGFGYEQF
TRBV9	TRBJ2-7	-	ASSVEVSAGEQY
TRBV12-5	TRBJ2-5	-	ASGFTQGDQETQY
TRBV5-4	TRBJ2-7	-	ASTSISGSYEQY
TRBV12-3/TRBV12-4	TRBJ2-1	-	ASSTRVNEQF
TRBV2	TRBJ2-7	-	ASRGSGSYEQY
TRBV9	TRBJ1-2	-	ASSVEWQGLGGYT
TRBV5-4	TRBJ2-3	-	ASADENTQY
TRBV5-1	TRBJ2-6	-	ASSLRQDSGANVLT
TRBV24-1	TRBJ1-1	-	AVGQGALNTEAF
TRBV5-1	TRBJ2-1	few	ASSLLRTAGNEQF
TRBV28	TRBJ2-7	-	ASIGSGRHEQY
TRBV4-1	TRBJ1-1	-	ASSQEEFVQGGTEAF
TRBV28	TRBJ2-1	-	ASSSQVRYNEQF
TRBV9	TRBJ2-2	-	ASSVNVRGELF
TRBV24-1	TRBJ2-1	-	ATSAKTVAGGGNEQF
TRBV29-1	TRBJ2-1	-	SVGPGQGMDEQF
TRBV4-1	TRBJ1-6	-	ASSQGTAYSYNSPLH
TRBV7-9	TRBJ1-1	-	ASSYGTASEAF
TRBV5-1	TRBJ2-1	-	ASSLEARNNEQF
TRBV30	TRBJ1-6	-	AYENGSGISPLH
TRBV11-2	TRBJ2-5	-	ASSLERRETQY